This T cell receptor beta chain was sequenced during a study of blood T cell repertoires in COVID-19. TCRdb's table, derived via immunoSEQ multiplex PCR, lists solely in-frame clones and lacks some. Of 85,000 to 100,000 clones in the sample, 75% to 85% were seen once. Source material: peripheral blood. The sequence was obtained from a human donor in a cohort sampled during active COVID-19.

CDR3 nucleotide sequence: TGTGCCAGCAGCGTATCACGACAGTACCCACAAGAGACCCAGTACTTC. The encoded protein is CASSVSRQYPQETQYF. This rearrangement joins TRBV9 to TRBJ2-5, with D maybe TRBD1 (5 bases). V was shortened by 1 base and J by 2 bases, with 15 bases between the two germline ends. The CDR3 has 16 amino acids. Germline assignment: CDR1 SGDLS and CDR2 YYNGEE.